Listed below are T cell receptor beta chains from one sample, sequenced in a study of glioma-infiltrating T cells after dendritic cell vaccination. TCRdb keeps only in-frame clones here, not all; method: immunoSEQ multiplex PCR. The sample shows approximately 92,000 clones, around 80% of them seen only once. This specimen was blood, taken after dendritic cell vaccination. These receptor sequences come from a human donor with glioblastoma. Each CDR3 is given with its conserved first and last residue. The D gene is left open where the match is weak. Clone size is stated in some rows and not others, as once, few, many or a class when expanded.

V gene	D gene	clone size	J gene	CDR3 protein	CDR3 DNA
TRBV9	.	.	TRBJ2-1	CASSAGVGSYNEQFF	TGTGCCAGCAGCGCCGGGGTCGGCTCCTACAATGAGCAGTTCTTC
TRBV6-5	.	.	TRBJ1-1	CASSYFQEGTEAFF	TGTGCCAGCAGTTACTTCCAGGAGGGCACTGAAGCTTTCTTT
TRBV2	TRBD2	.	TRBJ2-5	CASTLAGGGWETQYF	TGTGCCAGCACCCTAGCGGGGGGCGGGTGGGAGACCCAGTACTTC
TRBV18	TRBD1	.	TRBJ2-7	CASSPPSRTGSYEQYF	TGTGCCAGCTCACCACCGTCCCGGACAGGGTCGTACGAGCAGTACTTC
TRBV7-9	.	.	TRBJ2-7	CASSLVGRGDEQYF	TGTGCCAGCAGCTTAGTTGGCAGGGGTGACGAGCAGTACTTC
TRBV19	.	.	TRBJ2-7	CASSIGGAFPYEQYF	TGTGCCAGTAGTATTGGAGGGGCCTTTCCCTACGAGCAGTACTTC
TRBV19	.	.	TRBJ2-5	CASSRRVQETQYF	TGTGCCAGTAGTCGGAGGGTTCAGGAGACCCAGTACTTC
TRBV30	.	.	TRBJ2-7	CAWGRGMGRTYEQYF	TGTGCCTGGGGGCGAGGGATGGGGAGGACCTACGAGCAGTACTTC
TRBV6-6	.	.	TRBJ1-1	CASSYPGQNTEAFF	TGTGCCAGCAGTTACCCCGGACAGAACACTGAAGCTTTCTTT
TRBV5-4	.	.	TRBJ1-2	CASSLGRGRGLYGYTF	TGTGCCAGCAGCTTGGGCAGGGGAAGAGGCCTCTATGGCTACACCTTC
TRBV6-6	.	once	TRBJ1-5	CASSRLGQGNQPQHF	TGTGCCAGCAGCCGACTAGGCCAGGGCAATCAGCCCCAGCATTTT
TRBV5-7	.	.	TRBJ2-5	CASSFVPEETQYF	TGTGCCAGCAGCTTTGTTCCAGAAGAGACCCAGTACTTC
TRBV6-5	.	.	TRBJ2-7	CASSPGFEQYF	TGTGCCAGCAGTCCCGGGTTCGAGCAGTACTTC
TRBV10-1	.	once	TRBJ2-2	CASKEGGPGGELFF	TGCGCCAGCAAAGAGGGGGGGCCCGGCGGGGAGCTGTTTTTT
TRBV10-3	TRBD1	.	TRBJ2-5	CAISESATGGETQYF	TGTGCCATCAGTGAGTCCGCGACAGGGGGAGAGACCCAGTACTTC
TRBV7-2	.	.	TRBJ1-1	CASSLYVGKTEAFF	TGTGCCAGCAGCCTATACGTCGGGAAAACTGAAGCTTTCTTT
TRBV29-1	TRBD2	few	TRBJ2-7	CSVTGTTQLGEQYF	TGCAGCGTAACCGGGACTACTCAATTGGGCGAGCAGTACTTC
TRBV27	TRBD2	.	TRBJ2-1	CASSSLLAGDWNEQFF	TGTGCCAGCAGTTCCCTACTAGCGGGAGATTGGAATGAGCAGTTCTTC
TRBV19	.	.	TRBJ1-5	CASSILRGLGNQPQHF	TGTGCCAGTAGTATACTACGTGGGCTGGGTAATCAGCCCCAGCATTTT
TRBV5-1	TRBD1	.	TRBJ1-3	CASSSLGGAGNTIYF	TGCGCCAGCAGCTCCTTAGGGGGCGCTGGAAACACCATATATTTT
TRBV7-8	.	.	TRBJ2-1	CASSHSDSGKFF	TGTGCCAGCAGCCACTCGGACAGTGGGAAGTTCTTC
TRBV7-6	.	.	TRBJ2-3	CASSLVARRSTDAQYF	TGTGCCAGCAGCTTAGTGGCCAGGCGCAGCACAGATGCGCAGTATTTT
TRBV11-2	.	.	TRBJ1-2	CASSWEGFVGDYGYTF	TGTGCCAGCAGCTGGGAGGGGTTTGTTGGTGACTATGGCTACACCTTC
TRBV6-1	.	.	TRBJ1-5	CASSVGLTAYYSNQPQHF	TGTGCCAGCAGTGTGGGCTTGACAGCCTATTATAGCAATCAGCCCCAGCATTTT
TRBV4-1	.	.	TRBJ2-2	CASSQRNFRGTGELFF	TGCGCCAGCAGCCAACGCAACTTTCGGGGTACCGGGGAGCTGTTTTTT
TRBV5-8	.	.	TRBJ2-1	CASSLEKLVFAPNEQFF	TGTGCCAGCAGCTTGGAAAAACTAGTATTTGCGCCAAATGAGCAGTTCTTC
TRBV7-9	TRBD1	.	TRBJ1-2	CASSFGQDDGYTF	TGTGCCAGCAGCTTCGGACAGGATGATGGCTACACCTTC
TRBV6-1	.	.	TRBJ2-7	CASRGRDSRYEQYF	TGTGCCAGCAGGGGGCGGGACTCCCGCTACGAGCAGTACTTC
TRBV6-1	TRBD2	.	TRBJ2-7	CASSESGRYPYEQYF	TGTGCCAGCAGTGAAAGCGGGAGGTATCCCTACGAGCAGTACTTC
TRBV6-5	TRBD1	.	TRBJ2-7	CASIRQGYPYEQYF	TGTGCCAGCATCAGACAGGGGTACCCCTACGAGCAGTACTTC
TRBV9	.	.	TRBJ1-2	CASSPQVGEYGYTF	TGTGCCAGCAGCCCCCAGGTCGGGGAGTACGGCTACACCTTC
TRBV28	TRBD2	.	TRBJ2-5	CASVTASGGSLAQYF	TGTGCCAGTGTGACCGCTAGCGGGGGGTCTCTGGCCCAGTACTTC
TRBV4-1	.	.	TRBJ1-4	CASSQEGAVNARLEKLFF	TGCGCCAGCAGCCAAGAAGGGGCCGTTAACGCTCGACTTGAAAAACTGTTTTTT
TRBV5-4	.	.	TRBJ1-1	CASSYGGYGVRAEAFF	TGTGCCAGCAGCTACGGAGGTTACGGGGTGAGGGCTGAAGCTTTCTTT
TRBV7-9	TRBD2	.	TRBJ2-3	CASSRTSGLISTDTQYF	TGTGCCAGCAGCAGGACTAGCGGTTTAATAAGCACAGATACGCAGTATTTT
TRBV9	.	.	TRBJ2-1	CASSGYGPEQFF	TGTGCCAGCAGCGGGTACGGTCCTGAGCAGTTCTTC
TRBV29-1	TRBD2	.	TRBJ2-1	CSVPASGFNEQFF	TGCAGCGTGCCCGCTAGCGGGTTCAATGAGCAGTTCTTC
TRBV15	TRBD2	.	TRBJ2-5	CATSRDAGDQETQYF	TGTGCCACCAGCAGAGATGCGGGAGACCAAGAGACCCAGTACTTC
TRBV5-5	TRBD1	few	TRBJ1-4	CASSGRTGTSEKLFF	TGTGCCAGCAGCGGACGGACAGGGACATCGGAAAAACTGTTTTTT
TRBV19	.	.	TRBJ1-5	CASTQTGTYSNQPQHF	TGTGCCAGTACCCAGACAGGCACTTATAGCAATCAGCCCCAGCATTTT
TRBV6-5	TRBD1	.	TRBJ2-7	CASSSDRGYEQYF	TGTGCCAGCAGTTCCGACAGGGGCTACGAGCAGTACTTC
TRBV15	TRBD1	.	TRBJ2-7	CATSRERGTGGEQYF	TGTGCCACCAGCAGAGAGCGCGGGACAGGGGGCGAGCAGTACTTC
TRBV2	.	few	TRBJ1-3	CASSDRRVVGNTIYF	TGTGCCAGCAGTGACCGCAGGGTGGTCGGAAACACCATATATTTT
TRBV16	.	.	TRBJ1-1	CASSQLTGTEAFF	TGTGCCAGCAGCCAATTGACAGGCACTGAAGCTTTCTTT
TRBV2	.	.	TRBJ2-1	CANGSLEQFF	TGTGCCAACGGGAGTTTGGAGCAGTTCTTC
TRBV6-1	TRBD1	.	TRBJ1-5	CASSSGQGNQPQHF	TGTGCCAGCAGTTCGGGACAGGGAAATCAGCCCCAGCATTTT
TRBV21-1	.	.	TRBJ1-6	CASSKSGTKQSPLHF	TGTGCCAGCAGCAAAAGCGGGACCAAGCAGTCACCCCTCCACTTT
TRBV18	.	.	TRBJ2-7	CASSPPNYVEQYF	TGTGCCAGCTCACCACCGAACTACGTGGAGCAGTACTTC
TRBV5-1	TRBD2	once	TRBJ2-7	CASSLGSSGGYEQYF	TGCGCCAGCAGCTTGGGGTCTAGCGGGGGGTACGAGCAGTACTTC
TRBV5-1	.	.	TRBJ1-2	CASSLAVGGGRYTF	TGCGCCAGCAGCTTGGCCGTGGGCGGAGGGCGCTACACCTTC
TRBV29-1	.	once	TRBJ1-1	CSAVQDLGTEAFF	TGCAGCGCAGTACAGGATTTAGGCACTGAAGCTTTCTTT
TRBV10-3	TRBD2	.	TRBJ2-3	CAITPRGADTQYF	TGTGCCATCACCCCCCGGGGGGCAGATACGCAGTATTTT
TRBV20-1	TRBD1	.	TRBJ2-7	CSVGQGYEQYF	TGCAGTGTGGGACAGGGGTACGAGCAGTACTTC
TRBV13	.	.	TRBJ2-5	CASSSGLTQYF	TGTGCCAGCAGCTCGGGTCTCACCCAGTACTTC
TRBV5-1	TRBD2	.	TRBJ2-5	CASSPGRASMVQETQYF	TGCGCCAGCAGCCCCGGGAGGGCCAGTATGGTGCAAGAGACCCAGTACTTC
TRBV19	.	.	TRBJ1-1	CASSMRPGERDAEAFF	TGTGCCAGTAGTATGAGGCCAGGGGAGAGGGATGCTGAAGCTTTCTTT
TRBV10-1	TRBD2	.	TRBJ2-3	CARLSSGGHRGTDTQYF	TGCGCCAGGCTCTCTAGCGGGGGCCACCGGGGCACAGATACGCAGTATTTT